This paragraph reports one TCR beta chain. Its antigen is not known. Vbeta (60) and Jbeta (13) primers were used in the PCR. Generated by immunoSEQ multiplex PCR, the TCRdb table keeps only in-frame clones and is missing some. This table has fewer than 250,000 clones, 79% appearing once. Germline V CDR1 and CDR2: MNHNY, SVGAGI (reference sequence). V gave up 7 bases and J gave up 8 bases; unmatched junction bases: 4. There are 12 residues in the CDR3. The data were taken from a study of cytomegalovirus exposure and HLA in healthy donors. Findings and caveats of the study: Upon later analysis, TCR association rates were observed to vary by HLA locus, being highest for DRB1 and lowest for HLA-C. TRBV6-2, TRBV6-3 and some other V segments were unresolvable in 87-base-pair reads. According to an earlier analysis, most TCR beta V segments yielded productive rearrangements about 87% or about 30% of the time.

The sequence was collected from a male donor in good health and CMV-seropositive. The sample comprised PBMCs. The V gene is TRBV6-6, the J gene TRBJ2-2; TRBD1 aligns across 7 bases. The DNA for the CDR3 is TGTGCCAGCAACCGACAGGGTGGGGAGCTGTTTTTT. Amino acid sequence: CASNRQGGELFF.